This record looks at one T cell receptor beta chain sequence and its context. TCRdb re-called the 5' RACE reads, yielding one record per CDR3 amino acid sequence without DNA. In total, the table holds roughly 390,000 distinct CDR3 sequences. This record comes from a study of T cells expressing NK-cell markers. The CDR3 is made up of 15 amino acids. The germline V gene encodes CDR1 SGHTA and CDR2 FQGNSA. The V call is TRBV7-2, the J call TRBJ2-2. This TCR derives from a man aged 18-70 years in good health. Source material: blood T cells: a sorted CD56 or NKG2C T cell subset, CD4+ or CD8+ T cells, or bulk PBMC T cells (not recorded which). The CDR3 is CASSWDGGSTGELFF.